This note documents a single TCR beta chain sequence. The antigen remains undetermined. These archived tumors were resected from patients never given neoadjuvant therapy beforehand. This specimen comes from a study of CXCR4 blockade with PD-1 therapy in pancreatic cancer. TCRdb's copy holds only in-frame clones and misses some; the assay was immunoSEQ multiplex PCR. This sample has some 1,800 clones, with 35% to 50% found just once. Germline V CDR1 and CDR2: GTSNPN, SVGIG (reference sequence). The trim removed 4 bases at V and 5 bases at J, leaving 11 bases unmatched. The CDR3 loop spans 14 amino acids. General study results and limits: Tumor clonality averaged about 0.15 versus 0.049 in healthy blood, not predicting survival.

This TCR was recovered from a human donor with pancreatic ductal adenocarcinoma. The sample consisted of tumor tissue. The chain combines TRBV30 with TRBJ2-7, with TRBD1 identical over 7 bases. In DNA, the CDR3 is TGTGCCTGGAATGTGGGACAGCCCAACGACGAGCAGTACTTC. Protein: CAWNVGQPNDEQYF.